The rows below give T cell receptor beta chains drawn from one sample of a study of identical twins. Each CDR3 protein gets one entry after TCRdb re-called the 5' RACE reads with MiXCR. The sample lists about 470,000 distinct CDR3 sequences; roughly 24% were seen once. The sample was also reused in another study, on T cells expressing NK-cell markers.

Sequenced: CD4+ T cells sorted from blood. The receptors were sampled from a woman younger than 30 in good health. CDR3s leave out the opening cysteine and the closing phenylalanine or tryptophan. The D gene is left open where the match is weak. Size is stated for part of the rows, as once, few or many counts, or as a class when the clone is expanded.

clone size: NA; J gene: TRBJ2-3; V gene: TRBV11-3; D gene: NA; CDR3 length: 12; CDR3 protein: ASSLYQGTDTQY
clone size: NA; J gene: TRBJ1-1; V gene: TRBV20-1; D gene: TRBD1; CDR3 length: 12; CDR3 protein: SANSGQLNTEAF
clone size: NA; J gene: TRBJ2-4; V gene: TRBV3-1; D gene: TRBD2; CDR3 length: 15; CDR3 protein: ASSPYPSGGGQNIQY
clone size: NA; J gene: TRBJ2-1; V gene: TRBV5-1; D gene: TRBD1; CDR3 length: 14; CDR3 protein: ASSTQGGAPYNEQF
clone size: NA; J gene: TRBJ2-1; V gene: TRBV7-2; D gene: NA; CDR3 length: 12; CDR3 protein: ASGQHRERNEQF
clone size: NA; J gene: TRBJ2-2; V gene: TRBV4-1; D gene: TRBD1; CDR3 length: 14; CDR3 protein: ASSRTGAANTGELF
clone size: few; J gene: TRBJ2-2; V gene: TRBV6-5; D gene: TRBD2; CDR3 length: 15; CDR3 protein: ASSYSRLAGGIGELF
clone size: many; J gene: TRBJ2-5; V gene: TRBV5-1; D gene: TRBD2; CDR3 length: 13; CDR3 protein: ASSTGLAGQETQY
clone size: few; J gene: TRBJ1-2; V gene: TRBV4-2; D gene: NA; CDR3 length: 11; CDR3 protein: ASSMEREEGYT
clone size: NA; J gene: TRBJ2-1; V gene: TRBV7-8; D gene: TRBD2; CDR3 length: 14; CDR3 protein: ASSPSSRRGGNEQF
clone size: NA; J gene: TRBJ1-5; V gene: TRBV12-3/TRBV12-4; D gene: NA; CDR3 length: 11; CDR3 protein: ASRRREHQPQH
clone size: NA; J gene: TRBJ2-3; V gene: TRBV20-1; D gene: TRBD2; CDR3 length: 12; CDR3 protein: SPRSGGNTDTQY
clone size: NA; J gene: TRBJ1-2; V gene: TRBV20-1; D gene: NA; CDR3 length: 11; CDR3 protein: SARDSNNYGYT
clone size: few; J gene: TRBJ2-1; V gene: TRBV7-2; D gene: NA; CDR3 length: 10; CDR3 protein: ASSQIAGEQF
clone size: NA; J gene: TRBJ2-7; V gene: TRBV15; D gene: TRBD2; CDR3 length: 13; CDR3 protein: ATSPLGGSGYEQY
clone size: few; J gene: TRBJ2-6; V gene: TRBV7-9; D gene: TRBD1; CDR3 length: 14; CDR3 protein: ASSPTGAPGANVLT
clone size: few; J gene: TRBJ1-2; V gene: TRBV3-1; D gene: NA; CDR3 length: 12; CDR3 protein: ASSHGTTRYGYT
clone size: NA; J gene: TRBJ1-5; V gene: TRBV7-9; D gene: TRBD1; CDR3 length: 13; CDR3 protein: ASSSGQGGRQPQH
clone size: few; J gene: TRBJ1-1; V gene: TRBV10-3; D gene: NA; CDR3 length: 12; CDR3 protein: AISEYTGNTEAF
clone size: few; J gene: TRBJ2-1; V gene: TRBV10-2; D gene: NA; CDR3 length: 12; CDR3 protein: ASSDPDRIHEQF
clone size: NA; J gene: TRBJ2-7; V gene: TRBV3-1; D gene: TRBD1; CDR3 length: 13; CDR3 protein: ASSLPGQGLYEQY
clone size: few; J gene: TRBJ2-7; V gene: TRBV12-3/TRBV12-4; D gene: NA; CDR3 length: 15; CDR3 protein: ASSPIGTGTRSYEQY
clone size: few; J gene: TRBJ2-2; V gene: TRBV29-1; D gene: NA; CDR3 length: 10; CDR3 protein: SVGGPTGELF
clone size: few; J gene: TRBJ2-1; V gene: TRBV7-2; D gene: TRBD1; CDR3 length: 14; CDR3 protein: ASSGPQGVLRGEQF
clone size: few; J gene: TRBJ1-2; V gene: TRBV18; D gene: NA; CDR3 length: 11; CDR3 protein: ASSPPERWSYT
clone size: few; J gene: TRBJ2-7; V gene: TRBV5-5; D gene: TRBD1; CDR3 length: 13; CDR3 protein: ASSLGGTGVYEQY
clone size: NA; J gene: TRBJ2-3; V gene: TRBV9; D gene: NA; CDR3 length: 15; CDR3 protein: ASSATPGGMSTDTQY
clone size: few; J gene: TRBJ1-2; V gene: TRBV20-1; D gene: NA; CDR3 length: 11; CDR3 protein: SARISTLYGYT
clone size: few; J gene: TRBJ2-4; V gene: TRBV12-3/TRBV12-4; D gene: NA; CDR3 length: 16; CDR3 protein: ASSLASRTALAKNIQY
clone size: NA; J gene: TRBJ2-1; V gene: TRBV20-1; D gene: NA; CDR3 length: 12; CDR3 protein: SAITGSSYNEQF
clone size: once; J gene: TRBJ2-3; V gene: TRBV27; D gene: NA; CDR3 length: 11; CDR3 protein: ASSTWSTDTQY
clone size: NA; J gene: TRBJ2-7; V gene: TRBV7-9; D gene: NA; CDR3 length: 11; CDR3 protein: ASSLGSAYEQY
clone size: NA; J gene: TRBJ2-1; V gene: TRBV5-1; D gene: TRBD2; CDR3 length: 14; CDR3 protein: ASSPGLPSSYNEQF
clone size: NA; J gene: TRBJ2-3; V gene: TRBV4-1; D gene: TRBD2; CDR3 length: 14; CDR3 protein: ASSHSGTSGPDTQY
clone size: NA; J gene: TRBJ2-3; V gene: TRBV20-1; D gene: NA; CDR3 length: 9; CDR3 protein: SAPPTDTQY
clone size: few; J gene: TRBJ1-1; V gene: TRBV6-1; D gene: TRBD1; CDR3 length: 12; CDR3 protein: ASSKTGGAAEAF
clone size: few; J gene: TRBJ2-2; V gene: TRBV12-3/TRBV12-4; D gene: TRBD2; CDR3 length: 13; CDR3 protein: ASSLRGAGVGELF
clone size: few; J gene: TRBJ2-7; V gene: TRBV20-1; D gene: TRBD2; CDR3 length: 12; CDR3 protein: SARESGGAYEQY
clone size: few; J gene: TRBJ2-7; V gene: TRBV12-3/TRBV12-4; D gene: NA; CDR3 length: 11; CDR3 protein: ASSPPGLREQY
clone size: few; J gene: TRBJ2-2; V gene: TRBV7-9; D gene: NA; CDR3 length: 12; CDR3 protein: AYPGADNTGELF
clone size: NA; J gene: TRBJ2-1; V gene: TRBV3-1; D gene: TRBD2; CDR3 length: 14; CDR3 protein: ASSQAGGGLYNEQF
clone size: many; J gene: TRBJ1-5; V gene: TRBV20-1; D gene: TRBD1; CDR3 length: 12; CDR3 protein: SAQQGSSNQPQH
clone size: NA; J gene: TRBJ2-7; V gene: TRBV7-2; D gene: NA; CDR3 length: 11; CDR3 protein: ASSLETWHEQY
clone size: many; J gene: TRBJ1-1; V gene: TRBV29-1; D gene: NA; CDR3 length: 9; CDR3 protein: SVEMSSEAF
clone size: few; J gene: TRBJ2-7; V gene: TRBV12-3/TRBV12-4; D gene: TRBD2; CDR3 length: 9; CDR3 protein: ASRGRGEQY
clone size: NA; J gene: TRBJ2-1; V gene: TRBV20-1; D gene: NA; CDR3 length: 11; CDR3 protein: SASRGPHNEQF
clone size: few; J gene: TRBJ2-7; V gene: TRBV7-7; D gene: NA; CDR3 length: 11; CDR3 protein: ASSLAIEHEQY
clone size: NA; J gene: TRBJ2-7; V gene: TRBV7-2; D gene: NA; CDR3 length: 11; CDR3 protein: ASGGSSLHEQY
clone size: NA; J gene: TRBJ1-6; V gene: TRBV28; D gene: NA; CDR3 length: 10; CDR3 protein: ASSLFGSPLH